This T cell receptor (beta chain) was captured in a study of CD8+ T cells in alopecia areata. RNA, once extracted, was reverse transcribed into cDNA for use as the sequencing template. The table came from immunoSEQ multiplex PCR; TCRdb's copy has only in-frame clones and leaves some out. The sample shows some 180,000 clones, approximately 50% of them seen only once. This clone showed up just a few times. V shed 5 bases and J 8 bases; nucleotides not matched to a gene: 9. Germline V gene data show CDR1 as SGHVS and CDR2 as FQNEAQ. The CDR3 sequence is 14 residues long. Treatment noted: oral pan-JAK inhibitor, 5-10 mg twice daily.

This receptor was obtained from a human donor with alopecia areata. This specimen consisted of CD8+ T cells sorted from blood, obtained between weeks 51 and 52, from a patient treated with tofacitinib. The V call is TRBV7-8, the J call TRBJ2-1; 7 nucleotides line up with TRBD1. Written as DNA, the CDR3 is TGTGCCAGCAGCGCCGACAGGGTGCGTGATGAGCAGTTCTTC. Translation gives CASSADRVRDEQFF.